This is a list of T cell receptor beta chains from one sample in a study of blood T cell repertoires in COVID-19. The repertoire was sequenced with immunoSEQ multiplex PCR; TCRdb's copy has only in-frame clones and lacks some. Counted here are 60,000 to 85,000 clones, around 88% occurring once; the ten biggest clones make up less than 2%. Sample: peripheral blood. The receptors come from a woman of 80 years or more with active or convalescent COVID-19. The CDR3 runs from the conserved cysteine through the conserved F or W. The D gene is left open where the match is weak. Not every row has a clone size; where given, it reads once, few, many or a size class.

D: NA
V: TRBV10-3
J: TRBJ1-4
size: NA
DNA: TGTGCCATCAGTGAATCCCAAGGGGAACTGTTTTTT
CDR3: CAISESQGELFF

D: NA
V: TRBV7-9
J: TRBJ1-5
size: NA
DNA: TGTGCCAGCAGCTTAGATATTCAGCCCCAGCATTTT
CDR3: CASSLDIQPQHF

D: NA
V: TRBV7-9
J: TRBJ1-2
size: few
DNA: TGTGCCAGCAGCTCCCTGAGCGGCTATGGCTACACCTTC
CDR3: CASSSLSGYGYTF

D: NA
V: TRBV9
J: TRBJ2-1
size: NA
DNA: TGTGCCAGCAGCGTAGAGGTAGCCAGAACCTACAATGAGCAGTTCTTC
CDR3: CASSVEVARTYNEQFF

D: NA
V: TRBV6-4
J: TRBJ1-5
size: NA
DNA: TGTGCCAGCAGTGCCCGCAAGATAGATCAGCCCCAGCATTTT
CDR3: CASSARKIDQPQHF

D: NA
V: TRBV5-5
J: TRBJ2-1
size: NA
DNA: TGTGCCAGCAGCGACCCAGGTAGGACCTACAATGAGCAGTTCTTC
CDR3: CASSDPGRTYNEQFF

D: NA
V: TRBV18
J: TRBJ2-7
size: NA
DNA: TGTGCCAGCTCACCGCGGCTGGGCTACGAGCAGTACTTC
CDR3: CASSPRLGYEQYF

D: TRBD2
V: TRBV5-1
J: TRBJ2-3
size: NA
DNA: TGCGCCAGCAGCTTGATGTACCGGGGGGACACAGATACGCAGTATTTT
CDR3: CASSLMYRGDTDTQYF

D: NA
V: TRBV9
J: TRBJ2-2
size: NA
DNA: TGTGCCAGCAGCGAGAGAATCACCGGGGAGCTGTTTTTT
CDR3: CASSERITGELFF

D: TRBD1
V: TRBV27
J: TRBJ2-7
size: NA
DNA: TGTGCCAGCAGTTCCCAGGGGGACAGGGGGAATCTCGTTTTGGGCGAGCAGTACTTC
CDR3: CASSSQGDRGNLVLGEQYF

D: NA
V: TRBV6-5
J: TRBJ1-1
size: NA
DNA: TGTGCCAGCAGTTACTCACGGGAGAGGGGAGCTTTCTTT
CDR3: CASSYSRERGAFF

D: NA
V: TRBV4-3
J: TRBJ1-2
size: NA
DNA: TGCGCCAGCAGCCCCACGGGTCCCTATGGCTACACCTTC
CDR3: CASSPTGPYGYTF

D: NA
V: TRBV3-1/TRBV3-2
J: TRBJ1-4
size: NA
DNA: TGTGCCAGCAGCTCCCGGGGGAGAAATGAAAAACTGTTTTTT
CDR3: CASSSRGRNEKLFF

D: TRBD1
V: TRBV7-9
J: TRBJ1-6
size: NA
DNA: TGTGCCAGCAGCGCCGCAGGGGGAAGCTCCTATAATTCACCCCTCCACTTT
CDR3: CASSAAGGSSYNSPLHF